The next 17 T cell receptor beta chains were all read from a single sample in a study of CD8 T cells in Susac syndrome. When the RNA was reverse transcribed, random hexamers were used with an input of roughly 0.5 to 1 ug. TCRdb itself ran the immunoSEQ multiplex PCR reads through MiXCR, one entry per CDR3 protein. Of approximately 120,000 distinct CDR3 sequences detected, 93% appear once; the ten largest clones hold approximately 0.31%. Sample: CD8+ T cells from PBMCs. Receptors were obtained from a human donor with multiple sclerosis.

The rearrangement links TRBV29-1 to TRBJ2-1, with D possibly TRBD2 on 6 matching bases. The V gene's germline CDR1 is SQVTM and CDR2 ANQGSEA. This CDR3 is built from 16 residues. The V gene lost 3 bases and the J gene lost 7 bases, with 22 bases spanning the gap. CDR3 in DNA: TGCAGCGTTGACGGGGCTACGACTAGGGCGTGGAATGAGCAGTTCTTC. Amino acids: CSVDGATTRAWNEQFF.

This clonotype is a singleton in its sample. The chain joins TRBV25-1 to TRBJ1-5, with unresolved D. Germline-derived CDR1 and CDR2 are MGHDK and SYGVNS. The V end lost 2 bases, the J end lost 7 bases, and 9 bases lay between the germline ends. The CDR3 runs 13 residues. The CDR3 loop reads CASSEGLAQPQHF. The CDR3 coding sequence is TGTGCCAGCAGTGAAGGTTTGGCCCAGCCCCAGCATTTT. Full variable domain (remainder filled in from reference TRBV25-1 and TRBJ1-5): EADIYQTPRYLVIGTGKKITLECSQTMGHDKMYWYQQDPGMELHLIHYSYGVNSTEKGDLSSESTVSRIRTEHFPLTLESARPSHTSQYLCASSEGLAQPQHFGDGTRLSIL.

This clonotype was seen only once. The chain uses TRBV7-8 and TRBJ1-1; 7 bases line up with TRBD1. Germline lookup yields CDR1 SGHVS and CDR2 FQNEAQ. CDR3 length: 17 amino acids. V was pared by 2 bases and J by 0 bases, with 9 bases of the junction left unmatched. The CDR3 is CASSLRAGRGLNTEAFF. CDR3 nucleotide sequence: TGTGCCAGCAGCTTACGGGCGGGTAGGGGGCTGAACACTGAAGCTTTCTTT.

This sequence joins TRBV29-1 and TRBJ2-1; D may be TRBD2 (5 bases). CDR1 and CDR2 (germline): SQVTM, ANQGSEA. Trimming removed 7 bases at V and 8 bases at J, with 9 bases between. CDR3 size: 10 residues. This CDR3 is CSAVDYEQFF. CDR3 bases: TGCAGCGCTGTGGACTATGAGCAGTTCTTC.

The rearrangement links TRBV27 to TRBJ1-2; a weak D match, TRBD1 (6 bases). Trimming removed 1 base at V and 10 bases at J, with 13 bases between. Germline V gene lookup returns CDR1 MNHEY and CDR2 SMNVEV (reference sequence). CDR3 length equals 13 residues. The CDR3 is CASSLLPGEDYTF. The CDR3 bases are TGTGCCAGCAGTTTATTGCCAGGGGAGGACTACACCTTC.

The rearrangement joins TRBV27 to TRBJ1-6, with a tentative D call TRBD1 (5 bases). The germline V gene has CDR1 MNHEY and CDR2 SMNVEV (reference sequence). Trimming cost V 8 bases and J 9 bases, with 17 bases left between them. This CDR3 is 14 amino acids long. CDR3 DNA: TGTGCCAGCTCCGCAGGGATTACGGGTTCACCCCTCCACTTT. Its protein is CASSAGITGSPLHF.

The CDR3 spells CASSWKWGEQYV. The DNA for the CDR3 is TGTGCCAGCAGCTGGAAGTGGGGCGAGCAGTACGTC. V gene TRBV5-8 combines with J gene TRBJ2-7; D gene uncertain. Germline V gene lookup returns CDR1 SGHTS and CDR2 YDEGEE. Trimming took 3 bases from V and 6 from J, leaving 10 bases between them. The CDR3 consists of 12 residues.

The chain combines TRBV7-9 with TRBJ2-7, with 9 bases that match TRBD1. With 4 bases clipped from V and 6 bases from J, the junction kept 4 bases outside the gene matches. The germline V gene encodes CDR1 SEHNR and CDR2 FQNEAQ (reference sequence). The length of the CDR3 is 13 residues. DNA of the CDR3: TGTGCCAGCAGCTCGGGACAGGGCAGCGAGCAGTACTTC. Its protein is CASSSGQGSEQYF.

The CDR3: CASSSGTSASTDTQYF. DNA for the CDR3: TGTGCCAGCAGCTCAGGGACTAGCGCTTCCACAGATACGCAGTATTTT. V is TRBV5-4 and J is TRBJ2-3; 10 nucleotides align to TRBD2. Trimming at V came to 3 bases and at J to 2 bases, leaving 6 bases not matched to a gene. In germline, CDR1 is SGHNT, CDR2 YYREEE (reference sequence). The length of the CDR3 is 16 residues. The whole variable domain, filled in from reference TRBV5-4 and TRBJ2-3, reads ETGVTQSPTHLIKTRGQQVTLRCSSQSGHNTVSWYQQALGQGPQFIFQYYREEENGRGNFPPRFSGLQFPNYSSELNVNALELDDSALYLCASSSGTSASTDTQYFGPGTRLTVL.

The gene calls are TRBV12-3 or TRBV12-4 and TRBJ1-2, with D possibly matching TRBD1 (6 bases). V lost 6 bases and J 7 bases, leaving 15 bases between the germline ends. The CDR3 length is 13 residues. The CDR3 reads CASRGGTVGGYTF. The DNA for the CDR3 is TGTGCCAGCAGAGGGGGGACGGTCGGTGGCTACACCTTC.

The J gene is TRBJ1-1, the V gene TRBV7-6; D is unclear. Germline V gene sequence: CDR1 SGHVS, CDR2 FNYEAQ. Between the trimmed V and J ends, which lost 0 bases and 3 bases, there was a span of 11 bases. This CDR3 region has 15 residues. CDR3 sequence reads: CASSLALSIDTEAFF. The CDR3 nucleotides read TGTGCCAGCAGCTTAGCGCTGAGTATCGACACTGAAGCTTTCTTT.

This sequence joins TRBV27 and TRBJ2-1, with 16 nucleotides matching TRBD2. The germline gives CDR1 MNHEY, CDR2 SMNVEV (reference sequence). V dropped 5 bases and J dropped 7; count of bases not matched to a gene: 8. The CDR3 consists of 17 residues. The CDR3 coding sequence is TGTGCCAGCAGTCCGACTCTGGGACTAGCGGGGGGGAATGAGCAGTTCTTC. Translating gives CASSPTLGLAGGNEQFF.

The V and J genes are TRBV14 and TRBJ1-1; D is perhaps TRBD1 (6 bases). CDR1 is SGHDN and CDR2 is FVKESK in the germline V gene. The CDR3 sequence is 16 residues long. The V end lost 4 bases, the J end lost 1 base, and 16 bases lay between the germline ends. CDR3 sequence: CASSPDYRVQNTEAFF. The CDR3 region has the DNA TGTGCCAGCAGCCCGGACTACAGGGTCCAGAACACTGAAGCTTTCTTT.

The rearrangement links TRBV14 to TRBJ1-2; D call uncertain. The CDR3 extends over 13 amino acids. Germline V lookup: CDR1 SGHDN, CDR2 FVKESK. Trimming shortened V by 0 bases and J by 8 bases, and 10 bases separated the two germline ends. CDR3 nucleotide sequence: TGTGCCAGCAGCCAAGATCCCTCTGGCGGCTACACCTTC. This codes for CASSQDPSGGYTF.

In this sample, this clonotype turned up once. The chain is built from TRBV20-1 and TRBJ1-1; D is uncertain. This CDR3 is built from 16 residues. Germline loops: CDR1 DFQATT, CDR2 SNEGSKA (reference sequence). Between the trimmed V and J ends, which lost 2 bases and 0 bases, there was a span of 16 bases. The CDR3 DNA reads TGCAGTGCTAGAATGGGTCCCCACTCAATGAACACTGAAGCTTTCTTT. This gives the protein CSARMGPHSMNTEAFF.

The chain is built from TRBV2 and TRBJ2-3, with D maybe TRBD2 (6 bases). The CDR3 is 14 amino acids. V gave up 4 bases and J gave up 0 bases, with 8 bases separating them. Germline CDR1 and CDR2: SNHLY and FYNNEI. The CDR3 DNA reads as TGTGCCAGCAGTGGGGACTGGAGCACAGATACGCAGTATTTT. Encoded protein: CASSGDWSTDTQYF.

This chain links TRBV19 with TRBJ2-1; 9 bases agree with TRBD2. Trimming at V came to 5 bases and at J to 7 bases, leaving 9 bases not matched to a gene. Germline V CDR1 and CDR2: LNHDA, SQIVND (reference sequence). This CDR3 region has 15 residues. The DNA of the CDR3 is TGTGCCAGTAGTCTTGGCGGGGGGGCCAGGAATGAGCAGTTCTTC. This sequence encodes CASSLGGGARNEQFF. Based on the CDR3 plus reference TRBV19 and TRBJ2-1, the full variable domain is DGGITQSPKYLFRKEGQNVTLSCEQNLNHDAMYWYRQDPGQGLRLIYYSQIVNDFQKGDIAEGYSVSREKKESFPLTVTSAQKNPTAFYLCASSLGGGARNEQFFGPGTRLTVL.